The present TCR beta chain was sequenced within a study of cytomegalovirus exposure and HLA in healthy donors. Details on this clone: Its cognate antigen is unknown.

The donors were members of the validation cohort, which comprised roughly 130 subjects and was separate from the first cohort of fewer than 700 subjects. The CDR3 extends over 13 amino acids. Trimming took 5 bases from V and 3 from J, leaving 10 bases between them. From germline, CDR1 is MGHRA and CDR2 YSYEKL. Overall study results and limits: Reported performance of the classifier showed diagnosis of cytomegalovirus status with high specificity and sensitivity. A subsequent analysis found that TCR clusters from the first cohort also tended to co-occur in the 110 or so validation repertoires, with approximately 95% of cluster scores above 0. The study listed 164 cytomegalovirus-associated TCR beta chains.

The data were produced by immunoSEQ multiplex PCR, yet TCRdb's version contains in-frame clones alone and is incomplete. The sample shows more than 95,000 clones, 88% of them seen only once. The J gene is TRBJ1-1, the V gene TRBV4-1; tentatively, D is TRBD1 (6 bases). This clonotype was sampled from a man aged 18 to 30 in good health and CMV-seronegative. The source material was PBMCs. CDR3 nucleotides: TGCGCCAGCAGCTCACAGGGTGACACTGAAGCTTTCTTT. It codes for CASSSQGDTEAFF.